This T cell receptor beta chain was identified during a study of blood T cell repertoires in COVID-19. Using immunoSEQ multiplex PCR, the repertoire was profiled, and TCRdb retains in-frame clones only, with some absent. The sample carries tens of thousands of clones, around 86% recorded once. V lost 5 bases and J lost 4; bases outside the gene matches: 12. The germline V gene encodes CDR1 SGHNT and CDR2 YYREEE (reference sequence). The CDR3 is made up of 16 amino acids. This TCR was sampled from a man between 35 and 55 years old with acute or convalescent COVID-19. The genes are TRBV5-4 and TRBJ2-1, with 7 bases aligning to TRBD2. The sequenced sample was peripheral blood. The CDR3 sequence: CASSSGGARMYNEQFF. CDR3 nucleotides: TGTGCCAGCAGTTCGGGAGGAGCGAGAATGTACAATGAGCAGTTCTTC.